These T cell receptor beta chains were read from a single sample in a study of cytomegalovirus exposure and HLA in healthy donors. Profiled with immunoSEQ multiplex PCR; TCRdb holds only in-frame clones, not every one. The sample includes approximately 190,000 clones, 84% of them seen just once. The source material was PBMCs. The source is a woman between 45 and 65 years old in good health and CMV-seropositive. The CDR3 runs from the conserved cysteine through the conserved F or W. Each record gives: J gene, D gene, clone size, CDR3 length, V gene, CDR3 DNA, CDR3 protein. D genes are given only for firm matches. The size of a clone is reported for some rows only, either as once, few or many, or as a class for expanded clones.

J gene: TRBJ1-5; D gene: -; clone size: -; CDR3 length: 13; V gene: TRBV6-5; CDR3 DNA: TGTGCCAGCAGTCCCCTCGGTAACCAGCCCCAGCATTTT; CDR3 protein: CASSPLGNQPQHF
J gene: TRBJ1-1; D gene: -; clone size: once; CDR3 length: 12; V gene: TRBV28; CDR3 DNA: TGTGCCAGCAGGTCAGGGATCCCTGAAGCTTTCTTT; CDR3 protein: CASRSGIPEAFF
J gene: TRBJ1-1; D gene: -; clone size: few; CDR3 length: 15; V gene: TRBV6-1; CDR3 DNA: TGTGCCAGCAGTGACCTTACAGGGCTGGGCACTGAAGCTTTCTTT; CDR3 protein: CASSDLTGLGTEAFF
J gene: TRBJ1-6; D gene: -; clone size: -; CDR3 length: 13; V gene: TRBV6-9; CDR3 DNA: TGTGCCAGCACCGAGGGTGGGAGTTCACCCCTCCACTTT; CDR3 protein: CASTEGGSSPLHF
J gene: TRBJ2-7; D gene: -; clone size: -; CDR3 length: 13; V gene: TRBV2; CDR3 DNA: TGTGCCAGCAGTGACGACTCGGCCTACGAGCAGTACTTC; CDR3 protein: CASSDDSAYEQYF
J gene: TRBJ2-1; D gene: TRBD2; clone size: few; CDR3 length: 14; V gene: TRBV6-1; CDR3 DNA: TGTGCCAGCAGCCGGGGGGGGTTCCCCAATGAGCAGTTCTTC; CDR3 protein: CASSRGGFPNEQFF
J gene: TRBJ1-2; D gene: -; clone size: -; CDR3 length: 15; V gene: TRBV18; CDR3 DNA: TGTGCCAGCTCACCCCAGGAGGGGAGGGCCTATGGCTACACCTTC; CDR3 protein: CASSPQEGRAYGYTF
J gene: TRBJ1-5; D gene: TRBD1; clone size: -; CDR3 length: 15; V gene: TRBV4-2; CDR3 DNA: TGTGCCAGCAGCCAAGCAGGACAGGGCGGTCAGCCCCAGCATTTT; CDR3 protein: CASSQAGQGGQPQHF
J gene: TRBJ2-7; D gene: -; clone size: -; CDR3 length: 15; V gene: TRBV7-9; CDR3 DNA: TGTGCCAGCAGCTACCCAACTAGCACCCCCCACGAGCAGTACTTC; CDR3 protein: CASSYPTSTPHEQYF
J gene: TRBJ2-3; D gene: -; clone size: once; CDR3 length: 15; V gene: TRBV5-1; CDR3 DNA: TGCGCCAGCAGCTTGGGACAGACTTCCACAGATACGCAGTATTTT; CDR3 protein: CASSLGQTSTDTQYF
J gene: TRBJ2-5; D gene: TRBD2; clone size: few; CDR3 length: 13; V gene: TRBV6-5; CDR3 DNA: TGTGCCAGCAGTGACGGGGGGGGAGAGACCCAGTACTTC; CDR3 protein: CASSDGGGETQYF
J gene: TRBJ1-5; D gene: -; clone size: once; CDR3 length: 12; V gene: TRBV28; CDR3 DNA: TGTGCCAGCAGTACAAGCAATCAGCCCCAGCATTTT; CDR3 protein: CASSTSNQPQHF
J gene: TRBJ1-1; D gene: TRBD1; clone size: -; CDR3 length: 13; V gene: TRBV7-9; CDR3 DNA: TGTGCCAGCAGCGTACGACAGGGGACTGAAGCTTTCTTT; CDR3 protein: CASSVRQGTEAFF
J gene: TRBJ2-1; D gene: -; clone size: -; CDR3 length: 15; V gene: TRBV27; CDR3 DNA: TGTGCCAGCAGTTTACGTGGGGGCCCCTACAATGAGCAGTTCTTC; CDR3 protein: CASSLRGGPYNEQFF
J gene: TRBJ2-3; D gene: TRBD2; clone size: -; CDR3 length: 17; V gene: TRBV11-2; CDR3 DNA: TGTGCCAGCAGCCTACGACTAGCGGGGGCTAAGGGAGATACGCAGTATTTT; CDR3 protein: CASSLRLAGAKGDTQYF
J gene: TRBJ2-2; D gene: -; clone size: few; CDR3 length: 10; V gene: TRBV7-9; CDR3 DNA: TGTTCCAGCAGCCTCGGGGAGCTGTTTTTT; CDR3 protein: CSSSLGELFF
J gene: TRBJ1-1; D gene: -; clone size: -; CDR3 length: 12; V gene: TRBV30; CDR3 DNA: TGTGCCTGTCACCGGGGGAGCACTGAAGCTTTCTTT; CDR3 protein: CACHRGSTEAFF
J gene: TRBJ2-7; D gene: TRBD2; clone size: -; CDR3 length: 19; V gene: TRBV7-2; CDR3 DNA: TGTGCCAGCAGCCCGGCGGGACTAGCGGGGGGAGTGATTGTTTACGAGCAGTACTTC; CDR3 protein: CASSPAGLAGGVIVYEQYF
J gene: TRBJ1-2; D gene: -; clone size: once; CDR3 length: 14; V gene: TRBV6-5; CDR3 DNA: TGTGCCAGCAGTTACTCGTTAAACAGGGATGGCTACACCTTC; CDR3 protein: CASSYSLNRDGYTF
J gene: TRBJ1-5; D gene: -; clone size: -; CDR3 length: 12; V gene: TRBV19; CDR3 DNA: TGTGCCAGTAGTCCCTATAATCAGCCCCAGCATTTT; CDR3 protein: CASSPYNQPQHF
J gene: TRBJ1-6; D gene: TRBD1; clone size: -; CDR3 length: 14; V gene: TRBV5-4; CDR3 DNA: TGTGCCAGCAGCGTGACAGGGAATAATTCACCCCTCCACTTT; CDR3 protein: CASSVTGNNSPLHF
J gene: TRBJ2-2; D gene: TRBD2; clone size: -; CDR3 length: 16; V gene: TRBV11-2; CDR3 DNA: TGTGCTAGCAGCTTTCGGGGGGGTGCCCTCACCGGGGAGCTGTTTTTT; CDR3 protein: CASSFRGGALTGELFF
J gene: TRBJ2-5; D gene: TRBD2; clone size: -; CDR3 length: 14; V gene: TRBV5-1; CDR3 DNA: TGCGCCAGCAGCCCGGGGACTAGCGATGAGACCCAGTACTTC; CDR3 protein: CASSPGTSDETQYF
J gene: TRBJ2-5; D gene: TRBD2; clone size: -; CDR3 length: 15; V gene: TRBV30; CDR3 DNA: TGTGCCTGGAGTCGTGGTAGCGGGGGGGAAGAGACCCAGTACTTC; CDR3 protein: CAWSRGSGGEETQYF
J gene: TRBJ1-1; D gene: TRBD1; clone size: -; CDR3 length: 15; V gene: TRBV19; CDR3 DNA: TGTGCCAGTAGTATAGGCACAGGGGATGTCGCTGAAGCTTTCTTT; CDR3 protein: CASSIGTGDVAEAFF
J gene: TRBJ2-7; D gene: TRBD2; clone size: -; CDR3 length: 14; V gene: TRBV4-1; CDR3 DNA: TGCGCCAGCAGCCAAGTCGCGGGAGGCTACGAGCAGTACTTC; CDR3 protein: CASSQVAGGYEQYF
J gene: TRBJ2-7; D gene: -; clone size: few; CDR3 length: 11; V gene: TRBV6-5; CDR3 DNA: TGTGCCAGCAGGAGGGACTACGAGCAGTACTTC; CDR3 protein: CASRRDYEQYF
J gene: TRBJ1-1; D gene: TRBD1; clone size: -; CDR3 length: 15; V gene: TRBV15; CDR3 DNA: TGTGCCACCAGCAGGAGGACAGGGAGGAACACTGAAGCTTTCTTT; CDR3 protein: CATSRRTGRNTEAFF
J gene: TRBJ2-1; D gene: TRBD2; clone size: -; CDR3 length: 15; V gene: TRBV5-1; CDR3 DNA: TGCGCCAGCAGCTTGGAGCCGGGGGGGCTCAATGAGCAGTTCTTC; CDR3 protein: CASSLEPGGLNEQFF
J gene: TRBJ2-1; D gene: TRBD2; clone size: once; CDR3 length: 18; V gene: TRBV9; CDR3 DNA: TGTGCCAGCAGCGCTCAGGGGACTAGCGGGGGGTCCTACAATGAGCAGTTCTTC; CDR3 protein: CASSAQGTSGGSYNEQFF
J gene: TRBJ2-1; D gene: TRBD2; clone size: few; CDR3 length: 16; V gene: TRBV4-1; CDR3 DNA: TGCGCCAGCAGCCAGGCCTGGACTAGCTCCTACAATGAGCAGTTCTTC; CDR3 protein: CASSQAWTSSYNEQFF
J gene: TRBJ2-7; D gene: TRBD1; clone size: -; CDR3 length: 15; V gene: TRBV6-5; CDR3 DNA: TGTGCCAGCAGTTCGAGGACAGGCTCCCCCTACGAGCAGTACTTC; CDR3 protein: CASSSRTGSPYEQYF
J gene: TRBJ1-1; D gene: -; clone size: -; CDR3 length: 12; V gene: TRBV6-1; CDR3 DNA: TGTGCCAGCAGCCGGGGAGGGACTGAAGCTTTCTTT; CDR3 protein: CASSRGGTEAFF
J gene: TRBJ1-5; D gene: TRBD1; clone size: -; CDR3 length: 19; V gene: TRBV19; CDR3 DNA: TGTGCCAGTAGTAGTCTCCGGGACAGGCTTTCCACAAGCGGTCAGCCCCAGCATTTT; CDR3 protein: CASSSLRDRLSTSGQPQHF
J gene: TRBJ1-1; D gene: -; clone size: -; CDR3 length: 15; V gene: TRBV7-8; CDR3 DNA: TGTGCCAGCAGCTTAGATGTCAGTACGAACACTGAAGCTTTCTTT; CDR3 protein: CASSLDVSTNTEAFF
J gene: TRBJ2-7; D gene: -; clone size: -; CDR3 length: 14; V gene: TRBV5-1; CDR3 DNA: TGCGCCAGCAGCCCTGACGTACAGGGAAACGAGCAGTACTTC; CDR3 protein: CASSPDVQGNEQYF
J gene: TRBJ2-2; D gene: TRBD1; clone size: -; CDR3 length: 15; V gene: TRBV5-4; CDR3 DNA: TGTGCCAGCAGCCTCCAGGGGGCTAAAGGCGGGGAGCTGTTTTTT; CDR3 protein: CASSLQGAKGGELFF
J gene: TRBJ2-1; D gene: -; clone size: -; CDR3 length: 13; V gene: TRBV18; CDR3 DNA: TGTGCCAGCTCACCTTCCCAGGTCAATGAGCAGTTCTTC; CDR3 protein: CASSPSQVNEQFF
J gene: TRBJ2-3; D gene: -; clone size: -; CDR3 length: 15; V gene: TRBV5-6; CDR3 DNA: TGTGCCAGCAGCAATCTCCTAAGAGACACAGATACGCAGTATTTT; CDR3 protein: CASSNLLRDTDTQYF
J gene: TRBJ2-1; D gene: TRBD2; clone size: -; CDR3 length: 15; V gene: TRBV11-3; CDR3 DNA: TGTGCCAGCAGCCCTGGGACTAGCGGGGGGAGTGAGCAGTTCTTC; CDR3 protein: CASSPGTSGGSEQFF
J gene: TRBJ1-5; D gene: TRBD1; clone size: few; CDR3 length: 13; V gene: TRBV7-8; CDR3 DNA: TGTGCCAGCAGCAGACAGGGTGATCAGCCCCAGCATTTT; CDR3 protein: CASSRQGDQPQHF
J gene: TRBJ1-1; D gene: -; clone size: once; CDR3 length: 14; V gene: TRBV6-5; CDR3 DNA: TGTGCCAGCAGTTACTCCAGGGTGAACACTGAAGCTTTCTTT; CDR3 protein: CASSYSRVNTEAFF
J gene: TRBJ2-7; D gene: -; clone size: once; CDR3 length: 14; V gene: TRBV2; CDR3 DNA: TGTGCCAGCAGGTCACAGGGACCTTCCTACGAGCAGTACTTC; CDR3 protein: CASRSQGPSYEQYF
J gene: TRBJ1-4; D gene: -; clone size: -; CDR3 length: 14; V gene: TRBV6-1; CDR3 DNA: TGTGCCAGCAACCGACAGAACCATAATGAAAAACTGTTTTTT; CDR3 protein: CASNRQNHNEKLFF
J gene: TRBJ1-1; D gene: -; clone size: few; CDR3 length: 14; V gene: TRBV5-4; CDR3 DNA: TGTGCCAGCAGCTTGGACAGGCTGAACACTGAAGCTTTCTTT; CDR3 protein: CASSLDRLNTEAFF
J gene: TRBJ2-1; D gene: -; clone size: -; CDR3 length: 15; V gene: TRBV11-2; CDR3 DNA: TGTGCCAGCAGCTTAAACCGAGGTAAGGTCAATGAGCAGTTCTTC; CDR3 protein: CASSLNRGKVNEQFF
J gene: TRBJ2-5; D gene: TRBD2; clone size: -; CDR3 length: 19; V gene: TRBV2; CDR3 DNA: TGTGCCAGCAGTGAAACGGGACTAGCGGGGGAGTTTGGTTCGGAGACCCAGTACTTC; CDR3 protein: CASSETGLAGEFGSETQYF
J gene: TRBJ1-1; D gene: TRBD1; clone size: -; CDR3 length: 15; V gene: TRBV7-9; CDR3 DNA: TGTGCCAGCAGCTTCCGACAGGGGATGAACACTGAAGCTTTCTTT; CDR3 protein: CASSFRQGMNTEAFF
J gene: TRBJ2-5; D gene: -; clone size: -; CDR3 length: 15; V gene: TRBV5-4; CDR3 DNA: TGTGCCAGCAGCTTGGGGGGGCGTACGAGGGAGACCCAGTACTTC; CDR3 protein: CASSLGGRTRETQYF
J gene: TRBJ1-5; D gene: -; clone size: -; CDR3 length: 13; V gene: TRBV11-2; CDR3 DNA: TGTGCCAGCAGCTTAGTAGGGGATCAGCCCCAGCATTTT; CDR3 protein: CASSLVGDQPQHF
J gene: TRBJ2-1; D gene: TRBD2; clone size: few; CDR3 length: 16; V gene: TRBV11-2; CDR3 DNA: TGTGCCAGCAGCTTACACAACAGCGGGGGAGGGAATGAGCAGTTCTTC; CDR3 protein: CASSLHNSGGGNEQFF
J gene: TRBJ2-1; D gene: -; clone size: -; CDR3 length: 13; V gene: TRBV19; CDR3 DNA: TGTGCCAGTTTCTCTTTCACGGGGGGCCAGGGGTTCTTC; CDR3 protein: CASFSFTGGQGFF